The 25 T cell receptor beta chains below were found in one sample sequenced in a study of blood T cell repertoires in COVID-19. Clones were sequenced by immunoSEQ multiplex PCR, and TCRdb holds only the in-frame ones, with some missing. This sample has about 140,000 clones; around 83% occur once, and the top ten carry 1.6%. Material for sequencing was peripheral blood. These receptors came from a human donor in a cohort sampled during active COVID-19.

CDR3 loop: CAISDLSEAFF. CDR3 nucleotides: TGTGCCATCAGTGATCTCTCTGAAGCTTTCTTT. The rearrangement links TRBV10-3 to TRBJ1-1, with D hard to call. Trimming stripped 3 bases from V and 6 bases from J, with 5 bases between. CDR1 and CDR2 (germline): ENHRY, SYGVKD. This CDR3 has 11 amino acids.

The V call is TRBV30, the J call TRBJ1-3; the D gene is possibly TRBD1 (6 bases). V lost 4 bases, J lost 4 bases, and 14 bases lay in between. The CDR3 consists of 14 residues. CDR1 is GTSNPN and CDR2 is SVGIG in the germline V gene (reference sequence). The CDR3 is CAWIRGGRGNTIYF. CDR3 bases: TGTGCCTGGATCCGGGGGGGCAGAGGAAACACCATATATTTT.

CDR3 in DNA: TGTGCCAGCAGCCCCCGACTAGCGGGGAGCACAGATACGCAGTATTTT. Residues: CASSPRLAGSTDTQYF. J is TRBJ2-3 and V is TRBV21-1; TRBD2 is the table's D call, not checked against the DNA. TRBV21-1 is recorded as a pseudogene. The length of the CDR3 is 16 residues.

This clone was recorded a few times. The rearrangement links TRBV7-9 to TRBJ2-3; D is undetermined. The CDR3 contains 15 residues. The germline V gene has CDR1 SEHNR and CDR2 FQNEAQ (reference sequence). Trimming removed 1 base from V and 2 bases from J, with 10 bases in between. The CDR3 DNA follows: TGTGCCAGCAGCTTAGGGCAACAGACCACAGATACGCAGTATTTT. Its protein product is CASSLGQQTTDTQYF.

The chain joins TRBV19 to TRBJ2-7, with D possibly matching TRBD2 (5 bases). V lost 10 bases to trimming and J lost 4 bases, with 14 bases between them. The CDR3 runs to 12 residues. CDR1 LNHDA and CDR2 SQIVND come from the germline V gene (reference sequence). CDR3 region: CATSTGDYEQYF. CDR3 coding DNA: TGTGCCACCTCTACCGGGGATTACGAGCAGTACTTC.

V gene TRBV27 combines with J gene TRBJ2-1; a possible D gene is TRBD2 (6 bases). The CDR3 has 15 residues. With 7 bases removed from V and 3 bases from J, the gap between germline ends came to 16 bases. The germline gives CDR1 MNHEY, CDR2 SMNVEV (reference sequence). The CDR3 DNA sequence: TGTGCCAGCACTCGATCCCGGGGAGGCTACAATGAGCAGTTCTTC. This translates into CASTRSRGGYNEQFF.

The V gene is TRBV5-1, the J gene TRBJ2-3; 7 nucleotides agree with TRBD2. V lost 4 bases to trimming and J lost 6 bases; unmatched junction nucleotides: 11. The CDR3 has 15 residues. Germline CDR1 reads SGHRS; CDR2 reads YFSETQ. DNA for the CDR3: TGCGCCAGCAGCACCCCGCGGGAGTCCAAGGATACGCAGTATTTT. Translating it yields CASSTPRESKDTQYF.

This clone was detected only once. The chain recombines TRBV6-1 with TRBJ2-3, with a tentative D call TRBD1 (6 bases). V was shortened by 2 bases and J by 5 bases, with 17 bases between the two germline ends. In germline, CDR1 is MNHNS, CDR2 SASEGT. The CDR3 totals 16 residues. The CDR3 loop reads CASSEKLSPRGDTQYF. The CDR3 bases are TGTGCCAGCAGTGAAAAGTTGAGTCCCAGGGGAGATACGCAGTATTTT.

The chain uses TRBV7-6 and TRBJ1-1, with TRBD1 matching 7 bases. V shed 6 bases, J shed 5 bases, and the junction held 9 bases outside the gene matches. The germline CDR1 and CDR2 sequences are SGHVS and FNYEAQ. CDR3 length equals 14 residues. DNA of the CDR3: TGTGCCAGCAGTTCAGGGGGGTTAGGGACTGAAGCTTTCTTT. The encoded protein is CASSSGGLGTEAFF. The variable domain in full, with the rest retrieved from reference TRBV7-6 and TRBJ1-1, is GAGVSQSPRYKVTKRGQDVALRCDPISGHVSLYWYRQALGQGPEFLTYFNYEAQQDKSGLPNDRFSAERPEGSISTLTIQRTEQRDSAMYRCASSSGGLGTEAFFGQGTRLTVV.

The CDR3 DNA sequence: TGCAGCGCAGGGACTCTCAATGAGCAGTTCTTC. Translated: CSAGTLNEQFF. This chain links TRBV29-1 with TRBJ2-1, with D possibly TRBD2 on 6 matching bases. Germline V lookup: CDR1 SQVTM, CDR2 ANQGSEA. The CDR3 is made up of 11 amino acids. Trimming cost V 7 bases and J 6 bases, with 10 bases left between them.

This clone was seen once. The chain combines TRBV9 with TRBJ2-7; TRBD1 is a possible D gene (6 bases). The CDR3 is 16 residues long. The germline V gene encodes CDR1 SGDLS and CDR2 YYNGEE. V gave up 4 bases and J gave up 3 bases, with 20 bases separating them. The CDR3 DNA reads TGTGCCAGCAGCTCCACAGGGTACGGCGGTCGCTACGAGCAGTACTTC. Its translation: CASSSTGYGGRYEQYF.

In its sample, this clone was seen a few times. The rearrangement joins TRBV3-1 (or the pseudogene TRBV3-2) to TRBJ2-1; perhaps TRBD1 as D (6 bases). CDR1 and CDR2 from the germline V gene are LGHDT and YNNKEL (reference sequence). This CDR3 is built from 15 residues. Trimming removed 0 bases at V and 6 bases at J, with 12 bases between. The CDR3 DNA follows: TGTGCCAGCAGCCAAGATGTGACCAGGGGCAATGAGCAGTTCTTC. Its protein is CASSQDVTRGNEQFF.

This clone was recorded only once. This rearrangement joins TRBV6-5 to TRBJ2-1; no reliable D call. There are 14 residues in the CDR3. CDR1 MNHEY and CDR2 SVGAGI come from the germline V gene. Trimming took 6 bases from V and 5 from J, leaving 14 bases between them. The CDR3 DNA reads TGTGCCAGCAGAGATTGGGCCTTTAACAATGAGCAGTTCTTC. Protein: CASRDWAFNNEQFF.

This chain joins TRBV4-2 and TRBJ2-7, with TRBD2 matching 7 bases. With 3 bases clipped from V and 0 bases from J, the junction kept 2 bases outside the gene matches. The germline V gene encodes CDR1 LGHNA and CDR2 YNFKEQ. The CDR3 covers 14 residues. The DNA for the CDR3 is TGTGCCAGCAGCCAGGGGGGGACCTCCTACGAGCAGTACTTC. This sequence encodes CASSQGGTSYEQYF.

This chain joins TRBV29-1 and TRBJ2-2; TRBD2 is a possible D gene (6 bases). Per the germline V gene, CDR1 is SQVTM and CDR2 is ANQGSEA. Trimming left V 4 bases short and J 5 bases short, with 11 bases between. This CDR3 has 13 amino acids. CDR3 amino acids: CSVGPGRTGELFF. CDR3 in DNA: TGCAGCGTTGGGCCAGGGAGGACCGGGGAGCTGTTTTTT.

The J gene is TRBJ2-2, the V gene TRBV11-3, with D perhaps TRBD2 (5 bases). The germline V gene encodes CDR1 SGHNT and CDR2 YENEEA. The CDR3 has 14 residues. With 3 bases removed from V and 5 bases from J, the gap between germline ends came to 10 bases. The CDR3 sequence: CASSLRVETGELFF. CDR3 bases: TGTGCCAGCAGCTTGAGGGTTGAGACCGGGGAGCTGTTTTTT.

The chain links TRBV9 to TRBJ2-1; D is perhaps TRBD1 (5 bases). CDR3 length: 14 residues. V lost 4 bases and J lost 0, with 8 bases in between. The V gene's germline CDR1 is SGDLS and CDR2 YYNGEE. CDR3 region: CASSRGASYNEQFF. The DNA for the CDR3 is TGTGCCAGCAGCAGGGGCGCCTCCTACAATGAGCAGTTCTTC.

The chain employs TRBV2 and TRBJ2-2, with no clear D. From germline, CDR1 is SNHLY and CDR2 FYNNEI. Trimming stripped 5 bases from V and 3 bases from J, with 4 bases between. CDR3 length equals 12 residues. The CDR3 nucleotides are TGTGCCAGCAGTCCATACACCGGGGAGCTGTTTTTT. It translates to CASSPYTGELFF.

This sequence joins TRBV6-2 or TRBV6-3 and TRBJ1-5; no clear D gene. Germline V gene data show CDR1 as MNHEY and CDR2 as SVGEGT. CDR3 size: 14 residues. V was pared by 0 bases and J by 7 bases, with 10 bases between. Written as DNA, the CDR3 is TGTGCCAGCAGTTACTCGAACGTGCGCCAGCCCCAGCATTTT. Translating it yields CASSYSNVRQPQHF.

In its sample, this clone was seen a few times. The J gene is TRBJ2-1, the V gene TRBV18; weak D call: TRBD2 (5 bases). V was shortened by 3 bases and J by 7 bases, with 10 bases between the two germline ends. Germline V gene lookup returns CDR1 KGHSH and CDR2 LQKENI. This CDR3 spans 13 amino acids. Here the CDR3 reads CASSPGLFNEQFF. CDR3 DNA sequence: TGTGCCAGCTCACCCGGACTCTTTAATGAGCAGTTCTTC.

This sequence joins TRBV6-5 and TRBJ2-7; TRBD1 is a possible D gene (5 bases). Trimming pared 7 bases from V and 2 bases from J, leaving 15 bases between. CDR1 MNHEY and CDR2 SVGAGI come from the germline V gene. The CDR3 is 14 amino acids. CDR3 DNA: TGTGCCAGCAACCCCAGGGATACGACCTACGAGCAGTACTTC. Translating it yields CASNPRDTTYEQYF.

The chain links TRBV7-2 to TRBJ2-7; TRBD2 agrees at 10 bases. Trimming removed 0 bases from V and 3 bases from J; junction bases left unmatched: 8. The V gene's germline CDR1 is SGHTA and CDR2 FQGNSA. CDR3 length: 17 amino acids. The chain's CDR3 is CASSLAGGTSAYYEQYF. The CDR3 region has the DNA TGTGCCAGCAGCTTAGCTGGTGGGACTAGCGCTTACTACGAGCAGTACTTC.

The chain carries TRBV30 and TRBJ2-3, with TRBD2 as a possible D gene (5 bases). Germline V gene sequence: CDR1 GTSNPN, CDR2 SVGIG (reference sequence). V lost 7 bases, J lost 2 bases, and 16 bases lay in between. The CDR3 length is 14 residues. CDR3 in amino acids: CALKLAGITDTQYF. The CDR3 DNA follows: TGTGCCTTGAAGCTCGCGGGCATCACAGATACGCAGTATTTT.

The V call is TRBV19, the J call TRBJ1-1; D is ambiguous. This CDR3 has 13 amino acids. Trimming stripped 3 bases from V and 4 bases from J, with 9 bases between. Germline CDR1 and CDR2: LNHDA and SQIVND (reference sequence). The DNA for the CDR3 is TGTGCCAGTAGTATCCCAGGAACCACTGAAGCTTTCTTT. Translating gives CASSIPGTTEAFF.

Concerning this clone itself: An end of the junction differs from the germline gene, which may be a read error. The chain recombines TRBV2 with TRBJ1-5, with 7 bases that match TRBD1. Looked up from germline, CDR1 is SNHLY and CDR2 is FYNNEI. This CDR3 has 17 amino acids. This chain's CDR3 is CTSRDRQRVRGKQPQHF. The CDR3 DNA reads as TGTACCAGCAGGGACAGACAGAGGGTCCGTGGGAAACAGCCCCAGCATTTT.